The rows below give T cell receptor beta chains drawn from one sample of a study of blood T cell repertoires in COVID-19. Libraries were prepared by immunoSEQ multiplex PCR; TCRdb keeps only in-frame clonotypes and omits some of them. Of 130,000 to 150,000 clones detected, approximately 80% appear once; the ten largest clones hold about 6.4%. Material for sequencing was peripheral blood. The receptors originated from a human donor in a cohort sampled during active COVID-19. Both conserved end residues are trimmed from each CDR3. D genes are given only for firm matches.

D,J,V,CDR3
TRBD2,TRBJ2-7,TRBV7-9,ASLPGGLAGYEQY
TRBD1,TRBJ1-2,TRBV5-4,ASSQGGRTVYGYT
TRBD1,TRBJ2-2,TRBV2,ASNRQGAAGELF
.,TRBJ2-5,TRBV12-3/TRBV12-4,ASSTRPRETQY
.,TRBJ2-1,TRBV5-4,ASSPQGGSYNEQF
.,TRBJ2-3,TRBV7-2,ASSSPRTSTDTQY
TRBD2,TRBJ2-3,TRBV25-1,ASSGTSGGFTDTQY
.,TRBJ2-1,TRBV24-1,ATSDGGSSYNEQF
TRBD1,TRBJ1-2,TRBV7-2,ASTRDRTNYGYT
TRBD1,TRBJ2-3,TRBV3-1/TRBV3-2,ASSQRQGADTQY
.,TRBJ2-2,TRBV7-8,ASSLTVSNTGELF
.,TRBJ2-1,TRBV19,ATSRGNEQF
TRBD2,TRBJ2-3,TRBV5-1,ASSLGGLGDTQY
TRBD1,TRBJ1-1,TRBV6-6,ASTLGQGRTEAF
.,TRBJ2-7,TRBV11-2,ASSLEDHIYEQY
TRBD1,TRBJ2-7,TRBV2,ASSEANPGTGRSYEQY
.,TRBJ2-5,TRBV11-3,ASSLERRAQETQY
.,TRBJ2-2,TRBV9,ASRNSGSNTGELF
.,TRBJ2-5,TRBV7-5,ARSLDRVVGRGETQY
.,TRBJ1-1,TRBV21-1,ASSTQPQVQGEGSAEAF
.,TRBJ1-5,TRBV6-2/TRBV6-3,ASSYPRQKTYSNQPQH
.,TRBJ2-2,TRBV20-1,SAKGSGELF
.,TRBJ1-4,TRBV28,ASSSGVANEKLF
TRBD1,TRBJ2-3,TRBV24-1,ATSDTGTGNTDTQY
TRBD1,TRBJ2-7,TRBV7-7,ASSAAGTGVGEQY
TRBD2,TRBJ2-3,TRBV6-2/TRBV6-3,ASSPQGLTLTDTQY
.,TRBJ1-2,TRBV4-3,ASSQDPGETDGYT